A single sample gave rise to the 20 T cell receptor beta chains below, sequenced in a study of CD4 T cells in relation to SARS-CoV-2 and coronaviruses. These receptors are not linked to any known antigen. The protocol was immunoSEQ multiplex PCR, while the TCRdb copy is restricted to in-frame clones and leaves out a portion. This table holds around 20,000 clones, about 69% found once. Before the COVID-19 pandemic, during about 2011-2019, CD4+ T cells were taken from unexposed donors. CD4+ T cells were isolated from the cells after 10 days of culture. Material for sequencing was CD4+ T cells from PBMCs, cultured in vitro. These TCRs come from a human donor in good health.

V and J are TRBV7-2 and TRBJ2-5, with D possibly TRBD2 on 5 matching bases. Germline V lookup: CDR1 SGHTA, CDR2 FQGNSA. V was pared by 5 bases and J by 4 bases, with 17 bases between. This CDR3 spans 15 amino acids. In DNA, the CDR3 is TGTGCCAGCAGCCTGACTATATTGAATCGAGAGACCCAGTACTTC. Translating it yields CASSLTILNRETQYF.

This chain uses TRBV5-1 with TRBJ2-3; no clear D gene. Trimming removed 4 bases at V and 2 bases at J, with 5 bases between. In germline, CDR1 is SGHRS, CDR2 YFSETQ. The CDR3 is 12 amino acids. As DNA, the CDR3 is TGCGCCAGCAGCGTAACCACAGATACGCAGTATTTT. Translation gives CASSVTTDTQYF. Using reference TRBV5-1 and TRBJ2-3 for the parts outside the CDR3, the full variable domain is KAGVTQTPRYLIKTRGQQVTLSCSPISGHRSVSWYQQTPGQGLQFLFEYFSETQRNKGNFPGRFSGRQFSNSRSEMNVSTLELGDSALYLCASSVTTDTQYFGPGTRLTVL.

This chain links TRBV5-8 with TRBJ2-3; 7 bases are a match to TRBD1. The CDR3 consists of 15 residues. V dropped 4 bases and J dropped 2; count of bases not matched to a gene: 7. Germline assignment: CDR1 SGHTS and CDR2 YDEGEE. The CDR3 sequence: CASSPRQGYTDTQYF. The CDR3 DNA reads as TGTGCCAGCAGCCCTCGACAGGGATACACAGATACGCAGTATTTT.

This clone was seen a few times. The J gene is TRBJ1-2, the V gene TRBV2; 9 bases are a match to TRBD1. The V gene end was trimmed by 6 bases and the J gene end by 3 bases; junction bases not matched to a gene: 8. Per germline, CDR1 SNHLY and CDR2 FYNNEI. This CDR3 is built from 15 residues. CDR3 amino acids: CASRGGTGLDYGYTF. The CDR3 coding sequence is TGTGCCAGCAGAGGCGGGACAGGGCTGGACTATGGCTACACCTTC. Full variable domain (remainder filled in from reference TRBV2 and TRBJ1-2): EPEVTQTPSHQVTQMGQEVILRCVPISNHLYFYWYRQILGQKVEFLVSFYNNEISEKSEIFDDQFSVERPDGSNFTLKIRSTKLEDSAMYFCASRGGTGLDYGYTFGSGTRLTVV.

The chain carries TRBV5-4 and TRBJ2-5; 8 bases are a match to TRBD2. Germline V gene sequence: CDR1 SGHNT, CDR2 YYREEE (reference sequence). V lost 4 bases to trimming and J lost 5 bases; unmatched junction nucleotides: 10. The CDR3 sequence is 15 residues long. The DNA for the CDR3 is TGTGCCAGCAGCCAGGTGGGGGCGGGGGGCGAGACCCAGTACTTC. Translated, it gives CASSQVGAGGETQYF.

The chain links TRBV9 to TRBJ2-1; 7 bases are shared with TRBD1. Germline values: CDR1 SGDLS, CDR2 YYNGEE. Germline trimming cut 1 base from V and 4 bases from J; bases unmatched to any gene: 5. This CDR3 spans 15 amino acids. The CDR3 bases are TGTGCCAGCAGCGTATTGACAGGGTCATACAATGAGCAGTTCTTC. Translated: CASSVLTGSYNEQFF.

This clone was seen only a few times. This chain uses TRBV6-1 with TRBJ1-2; D gene uncertain. The V gene lost 0 bases and the J gene lost 6 bases, with 8 bases spanning the gap. This CDR3 comprises 13 residues. Germline lookup yields CDR1 MNHNS and CDR2 SASEGT. CDR3 amino acids: CASSEAFNDGYTF. CDR3 nucleotide sequence: TGTGCCAGCAGTGAAGCTTTCAACGATGGCTACACCTTC.

The V gene is TRBV19, the J gene TRBJ1-1; 9 nucleotides match TRBD1. Germline V CDR1 and CDR2: LNHDA, SQIVND (reference sequence). This CDR3 has 12 residues. J gave up 10 bases and V 2 bases, and 2 bases lay outside the gene matches. CDR3 in amino acids: CASSITGGRAFF. The CDR3 nucleotides read TGTGCCAGTAGTATAACAGGGGGCAGAGCTTTCTTT.

This chain connects TRBV7-2 to TRBJ2-3; D is uncertain. The CDR3 runs 13 residues. Germline V gives CDR1 SGHTA, CDR2 FQGNSA. Trimming removed 5 bases at V and 4 bases at J, with 10 bases between. The CDR3 loop reads CASSPTWADTQYF. CDR3 in DNA: TGTGCCAGCAGCCCGACTTGGGCAGATACGCAGTATTTT. The whole variable domain, filled in from reference TRBV7-2 and TRBJ2-3, reads GAGVSQSPSNKVTEKGKDVELRCDPISGHTALYWYRQSLGQGLEFLIYFQGNSAPDKSGLPSDRFSAERTGGSVSTLTIQRTQQEDSAVYLCASSPTWADTQYFGPGTRLTVL.

V usage is TRBV10-2 and J usage is TRBJ2-1, with TRBD2 identical over 8 bases. V was pared by 5 bases and J by 0 bases, with 15 bases of the junction left unmatched. The length of the CDR3 is 19 residues. CDR1 and CDR2 from the germline V gene are WSHSY and SAAADI. The CDR3 is CASSFPLNLAGDSYNEQFF. CDR3 DNA sequence: TGCGCCAGCAGTTTTCCCCTAAATCTAGCGGGTGACTCCTACAATGAGCAGTTCTTC.

This clone has just a few counts. V usage is TRBV7-8 and J usage is TRBJ1-1, with D possibly being TRBD1 (5 bases). Germline CDR1 SGHVS, CDR2 FQNEAQ. This CDR3 is built from 16 residues. Trimming removed 2 bases from V and 4 bases from J, with 17 bases in between. The CDR3 DNA reads as TGTGCCAGCAGCTTAAGGGAGGTTGGCCAGGGCACTGAAGCTTTCTTT. It encodes CASSLREVGQGTEAFF.

The rearrangement links TRBV5-1 to TRBJ2-2, with unresolved D. The CDR3 covers 17 residues. CDR1 and CDR2 (germline): SGHRS, YFSETQ. V lost 1 base to trimming and J lost 4 bases, with 17 bases between them. CDR3 region: CASSLNSGHLSTGELFF. CDR3 bases: TGCGCCAGCAGCTTGAACTCAGGCCACCTAAGCACCGGGGAGCTGTTTTTT.

This chain joins TRBV3-1 (or the pseudogene TRBV3-2) and TRBJ2-2; a weak D match, TRBD2 (6 bases). Germline CDR1 is LGHDT and CDR2 is YNNKEL (reference sequence). The V end lost 2 bases, the J end lost 3 bases, and 16 bases lay between the germline ends. The CDR3 is 17 amino acids. The CDR3 DNA sequence: TGTGCCAGCAGCCAACCGTTAAGCGGAGGGGACACCGGGGAGCTGTTTTTT. This encodes CASSQPLSGGDTGELFF.

The chain has TRBV6-2 or TRBV6-3 and TRBJ2-7; 9 bases match TRBD1. The CDR3 is 15 amino acids. Germline CDR1 and CDR2: MNHEY and SVGEGT. Trimming cost V 4 bases and J 2 bases; bases outside gene matches: 6. CDR3 protein: CASSSIWDRAYEQYF. CDR3 in DNA: TGTGCCAGCAGTTCCATTTGGGACAGGGCCTACGAGCAGTACTTC.

The chain is built from TRBV10-3 and TRBJ1-2, with unresolved D. The germline gives CDR1 ENHRY, CDR2 SYGVKD. The V end lost 0 bases, the J end lost 8 bases, and 13 bases lay between the germline ends. This CDR3 region has 14 residues. CDR3 sequence: CAISESTAKRGYTF. The DNA for the CDR3 is TGTGCCATCAGTGAGTCTACAGCGAAAAGGGGCTACACCTTC.

The chain uses TRBV6-5 and TRBJ1-6; D gene uncertain. Germline V gene data show CDR1 as MNHEY and CDR2 as SVGAGI. V gave up 9 bases and J gave up 8 bases, with 11 bases separating them. CDR3 size: 12 residues. CDR3 nucleotide sequence: TGTGCCAGTGTCGAAGGTCATTCACCCCTCCACTTT. This translates into CASVEGHSPLHF.

The chain uses TRBV19 and TRBJ1-2; D unclear. Germline V lookup: CDR1 LNHDA, CDR2 SQIVND (reference sequence). This CDR3 is built from 12 residues. V lost 8 bases and J lost 7, with 14 bases in between. CDR3 sequence (DNA): TGTGCCAGTCGAGTCCGCGACGGTGGCTACACCTTC. It specifies CASRVRDGGYTF. Full variable domain (missing parts from reference TRBV19 and TRBJ1-2): DGGITQSPKYLFRKEGQNVTLSCEQNLNHDAMYWYRQDPGQGLRLIYYSQIVNDFQKGDIAEGYSVSREKKESFPLTVTSAQKNPTAFYLCASRVRDGGYTFGSGTRLTVV.

V usage is TRBV4-3 and J usage is TRBJ2-3; 9 bases line up with TRBD2. Germline lookup yields CDR1 LGHNA and CDR2 YSLEER. This CDR3 comprises 18 residues. The V gene end was trimmed by 1 base and the J gene end by 6 bases; junction bases not matched to a gene: 14. The CDR3 sequence is CASSQALHGSGGGDTQYF. In nucleotides, the CDR3 is TGCGCCAGCAGCCAAGCCCTCCATGGTAGCGGGGGAGGCGATACGCAGTATTTT.

This sequence joins TRBV7-8 and TRBJ2-7; no firm D call. Trimming cost V 2 bases and J 1 base, with 9 bases left between them. CDR1 SGHVS and CDR2 FQNEAQ come from the germline V gene. The CDR3 contains 14 residues. In DNA form, the CDR3 reads TGTGCCAGCAGCTTATCCTCTGTATCCTACGAGCAGTACTTC. Translating gives CASSLSSVSYEQYF.

This clone has more than one count but fewer than ten. The chain recombines TRBV6-1 with TRBJ1-5; no definite D call. V was shortened by 2 bases and J by 1 base, with 12 bases between the two germline ends. The CDR3 loop spans 16 amino acids. CDR1 MNHNS and CDR2 SASEGT come from the germline V gene. In nucleotides, the CDR3 is TGTGCCAGCAGTGAACTTCCGCCCGGCAGCAATCAGCCCCAGCATTTT. This translates into CASSELPPGSNQPQHF.